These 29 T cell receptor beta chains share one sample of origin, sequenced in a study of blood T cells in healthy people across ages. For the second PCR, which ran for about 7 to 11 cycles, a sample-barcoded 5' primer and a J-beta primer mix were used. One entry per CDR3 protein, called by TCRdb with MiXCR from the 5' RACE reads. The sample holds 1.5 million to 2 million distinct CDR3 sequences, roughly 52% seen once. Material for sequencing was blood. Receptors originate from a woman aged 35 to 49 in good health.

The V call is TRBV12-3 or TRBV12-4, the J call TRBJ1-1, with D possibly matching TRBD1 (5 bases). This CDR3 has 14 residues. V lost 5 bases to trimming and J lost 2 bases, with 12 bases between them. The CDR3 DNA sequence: TGTGCCAGCAGTGGCGGGGACTCAAACACTGAAGCTTTCTTT. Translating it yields CASSGGDSNTEAFF.

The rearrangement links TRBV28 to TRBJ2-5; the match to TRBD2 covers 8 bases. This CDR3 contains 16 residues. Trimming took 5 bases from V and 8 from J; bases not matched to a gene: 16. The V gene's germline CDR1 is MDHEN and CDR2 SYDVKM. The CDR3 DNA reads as TGTGCCAGCAGTCCCCCAACAGCGGGGGCCGCCTTTACCCAGTACTTC. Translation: CASSPPTAGAAFTQYF. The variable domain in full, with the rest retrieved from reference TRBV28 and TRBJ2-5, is DVKVTQSSRYLVKRTGEKVFLECVQDMDHENMFWYRQDPGLGLRLIYFSYDVKMKEKGDIPEGYSVSREKKERFSLILESASTNQTSMYLCASSPPTAGAAFTQYFGPGTRLLVL.

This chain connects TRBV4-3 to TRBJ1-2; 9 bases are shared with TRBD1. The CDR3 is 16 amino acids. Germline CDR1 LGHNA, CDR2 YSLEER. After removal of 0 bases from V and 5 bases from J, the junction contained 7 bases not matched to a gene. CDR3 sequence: CASSQDYDRGIYGYTF. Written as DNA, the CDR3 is TGCGCCAGCAGCCAAGATTACGACAGGGGGATTTATGGCTACACCTTC.

CDR3: CASSSSLDYEQYF. DNA for the CDR3: TGTGCCAGCAGCTCTTCCCTGGACTACGAGCAGTACTTC. The V gene is TRBV11-2, the J gene TRBJ2-7; no definite D call. Germline V lookup: CDR1 SGHAT, CDR2 FQNNGV. V was trimmed by 4 bases and J by 3 bases, leaving 10 bases between them. This CDR3 contains 13 residues.

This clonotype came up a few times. CDR3 loop: CATSLQGAAYNEQFF. CDR3 in DNA: TGTGCCACCAGCCTACAGGGGGCGGCCTACAATGAGCAGTTCTTC. This chain links TRBV24-1 with TRBJ2-1, with 9 bases aligning to TRBD1. Trimming cost V 7 bases and J 2 bases; bases outside gene matches: 5. Germline loops: CDR1 KGHDR, CDR2 SFDVKD. The CDR3 loop spans 15 amino acids.

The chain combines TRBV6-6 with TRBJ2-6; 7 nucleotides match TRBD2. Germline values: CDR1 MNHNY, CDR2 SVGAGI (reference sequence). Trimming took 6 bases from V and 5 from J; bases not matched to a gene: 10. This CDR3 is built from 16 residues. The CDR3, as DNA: TGTGCCAGCAGCCCTCCCGGGGGGACTTGGGCCAACGTCCTGACTTTC. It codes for CASSPPGGTWANVLTF.

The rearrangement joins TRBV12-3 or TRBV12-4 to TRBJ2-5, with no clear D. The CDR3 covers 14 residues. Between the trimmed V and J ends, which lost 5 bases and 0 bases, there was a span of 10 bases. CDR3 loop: CASSRLDHQETQYF. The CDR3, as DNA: TGTGCCAGCAGTCGCCTCGACCACCAAGAGACCCAGTACTTC.

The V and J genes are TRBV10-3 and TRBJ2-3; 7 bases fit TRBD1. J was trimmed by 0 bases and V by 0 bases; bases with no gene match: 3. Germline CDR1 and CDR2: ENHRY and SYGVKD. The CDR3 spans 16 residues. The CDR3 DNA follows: TGTGCCATCAGTGAGTCGGGGACAGTAAGCACAGATACGCAGTATTTT. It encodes CAISESGTVSTDTQYF.

For the CDR3, the DNA is TGTGCCAGCAGCTTAGTGCCGCTGGTGTTGGCGAGCTCCTATAATTCACCCCTCCACTTT. Protein: CASSLVPLVLASSYNSPLHF. This rearrangement joins TRBV7-2 to TRBJ1-6; D call uncertain. Germline loops: CDR1 SGHTA, CDR2 FQGNSA. Trimming cost V 1 base and J 0 bases, with 19 bases left between them. CDR3 length: 20 amino acids.

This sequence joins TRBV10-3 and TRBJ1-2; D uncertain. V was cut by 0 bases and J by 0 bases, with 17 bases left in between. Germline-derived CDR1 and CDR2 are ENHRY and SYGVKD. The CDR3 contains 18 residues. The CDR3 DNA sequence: TGTGCCATCAGTGAGTCCCCAACCCCTAATAAAGCTAACTATGGCTACACCTTC. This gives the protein CAISESPTPNKANYGYTF.

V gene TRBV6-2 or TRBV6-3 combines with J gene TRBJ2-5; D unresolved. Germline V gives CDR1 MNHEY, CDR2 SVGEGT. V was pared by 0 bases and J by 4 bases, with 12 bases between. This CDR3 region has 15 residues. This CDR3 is CASSYSGLLRETQYF. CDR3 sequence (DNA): TGTGCCAGCAGTTACTCGGGCCTACTTAGAGAGACCCAGTACTTC.

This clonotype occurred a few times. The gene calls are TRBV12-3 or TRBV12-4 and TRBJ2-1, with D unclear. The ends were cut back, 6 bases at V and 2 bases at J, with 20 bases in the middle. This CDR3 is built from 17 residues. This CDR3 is CASSSATGVETYNEQFF. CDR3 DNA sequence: TGTGCCAGCAGCTCAGCTACTGGGGTCGAAACCTACAATGAGCAGTTCTTC.

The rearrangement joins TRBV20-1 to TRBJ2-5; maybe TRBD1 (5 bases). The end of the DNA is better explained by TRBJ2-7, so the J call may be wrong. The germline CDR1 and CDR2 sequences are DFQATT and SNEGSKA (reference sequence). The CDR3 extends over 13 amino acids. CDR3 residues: CSAQGSVATEQYF. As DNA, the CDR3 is TGCAGTGCCCAGGGTTCCGTAGCCACCGAGCAGTACTTC.

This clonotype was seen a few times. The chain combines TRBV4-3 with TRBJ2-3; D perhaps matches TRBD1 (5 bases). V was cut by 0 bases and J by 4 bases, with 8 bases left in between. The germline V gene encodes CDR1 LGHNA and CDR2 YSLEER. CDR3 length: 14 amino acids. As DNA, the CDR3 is TGCGCCAGCAGCCAAGACGTAGGGGCAGATACGCAGTATTTT. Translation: CASSQDVGADTQYF.

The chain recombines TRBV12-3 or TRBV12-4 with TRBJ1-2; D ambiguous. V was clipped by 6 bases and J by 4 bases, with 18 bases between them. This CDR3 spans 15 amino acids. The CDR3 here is CASSRSILDTYGYTF. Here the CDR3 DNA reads TGTGCCAGCAGCCGCAGCATCCTTGATACCTATGGCTACACCTTC.

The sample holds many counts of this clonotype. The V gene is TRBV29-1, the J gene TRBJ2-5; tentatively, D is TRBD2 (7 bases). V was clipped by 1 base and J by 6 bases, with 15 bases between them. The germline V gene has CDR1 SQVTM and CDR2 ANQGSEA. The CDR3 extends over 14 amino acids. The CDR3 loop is CSVEGLAGGQTQYF. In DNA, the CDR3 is TGCAGCGTTGAAGGACTAGCTGGGGGGCAGACCCAGTACTTC.

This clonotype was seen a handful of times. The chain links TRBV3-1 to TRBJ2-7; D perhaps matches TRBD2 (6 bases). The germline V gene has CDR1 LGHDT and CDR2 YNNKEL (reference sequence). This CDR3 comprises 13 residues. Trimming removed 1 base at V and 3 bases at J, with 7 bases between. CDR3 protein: CASSQAGVYEQYF. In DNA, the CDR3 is TGTGCCAGCAGCCAAGCGGGGGTCTACGAGCAGTACTTC.

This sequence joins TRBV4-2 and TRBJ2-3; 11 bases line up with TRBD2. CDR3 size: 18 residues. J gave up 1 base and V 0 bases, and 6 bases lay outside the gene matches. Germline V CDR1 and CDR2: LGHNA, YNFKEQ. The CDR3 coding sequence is TGTGCCAGCAGCCAAGACCCCCCGGGACTAGCGGGCACAGATACGCAGTATTTT. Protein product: CASSQDPPGLAGTDTQYF.

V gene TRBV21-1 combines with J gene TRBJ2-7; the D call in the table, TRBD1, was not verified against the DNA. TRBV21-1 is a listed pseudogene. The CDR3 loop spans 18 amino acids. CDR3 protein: CASSKGGESPPAFYEQYF. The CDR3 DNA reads TGTGCCAGCAGCAAAGGGGGGGAAAGCCCACCGGCATTCTACGAGCAGTACTTC.

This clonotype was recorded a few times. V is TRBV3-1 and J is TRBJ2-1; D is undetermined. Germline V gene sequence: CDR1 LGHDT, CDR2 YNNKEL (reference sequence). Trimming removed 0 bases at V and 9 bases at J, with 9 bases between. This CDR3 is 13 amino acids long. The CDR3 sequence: CASSQDRWSEQFF. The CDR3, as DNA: TGTGCCAGCAGCCAAGATAGGTGGAGTGAGCAGTTCTTC.

The CDR3 DNA follows: TGTGCCAGCAGCCAAGCACCGGGTTTAGGGTGCGAGCAGTACTTC. This sequence encodes CASSQAPGLGCEQYF. This chain links TRBV4-2 with TRBJ2-7; D gene unclear. The CDR3 is 15 amino acids. Per germline, CDR1 LGHNA and CDR2 YNFKEQ. V lost 1 base to trimming and J lost 6 bases, with 16 bases between them.

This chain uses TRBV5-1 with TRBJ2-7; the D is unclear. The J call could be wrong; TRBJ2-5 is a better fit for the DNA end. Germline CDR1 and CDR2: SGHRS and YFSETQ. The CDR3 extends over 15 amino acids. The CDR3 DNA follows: TGCGCCAGCAGCCGAGATGATCCGTCGAAAGAGACCCAGTACTTC. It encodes CASSRDDPSKETQYF.

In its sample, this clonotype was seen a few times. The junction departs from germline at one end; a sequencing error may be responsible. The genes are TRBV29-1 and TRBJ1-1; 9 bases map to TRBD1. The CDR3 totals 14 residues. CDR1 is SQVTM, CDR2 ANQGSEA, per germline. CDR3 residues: CSAGNRGRNTEAFF. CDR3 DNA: TGCAGCGCGGGTAACAGGGGGCGAAACACTGAGGCTTTCTTT.

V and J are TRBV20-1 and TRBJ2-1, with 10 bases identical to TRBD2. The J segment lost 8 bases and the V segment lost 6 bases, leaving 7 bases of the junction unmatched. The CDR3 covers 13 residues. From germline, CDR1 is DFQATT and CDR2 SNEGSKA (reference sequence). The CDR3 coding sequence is TGCAGTGCCCTGACTGGGACTAGCGATGAGCAGTTCTTC. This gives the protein CSALTGTSDEQFF.

CDR3 coding DNA: TGTGCCAGCAGCCGGACGCTTACCTACGAGCAGTACTTC. It encodes CASSRTLTYEQYF. This chain connects TRBV5-5 to TRBJ2-7; D unclear. The germline gives CDR1 SGHKS, CDR2 YYEKEE (reference sequence). This CDR3 region has 13 residues. V lost 4 bases and J 2 bases, leaving 10 bases between the germline ends.

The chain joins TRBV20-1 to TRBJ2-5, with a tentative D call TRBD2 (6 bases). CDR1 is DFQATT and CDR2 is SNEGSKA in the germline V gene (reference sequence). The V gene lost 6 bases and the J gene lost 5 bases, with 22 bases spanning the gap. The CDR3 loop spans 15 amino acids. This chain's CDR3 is CSATRDLRGMETQYF. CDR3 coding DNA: TGCAGTGCCACTAGGGACTTAAGGGGTATGGAGACCCAGTACTTC.

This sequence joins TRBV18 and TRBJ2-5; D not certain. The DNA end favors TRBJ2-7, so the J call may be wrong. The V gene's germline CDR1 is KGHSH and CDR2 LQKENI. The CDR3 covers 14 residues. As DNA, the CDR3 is TGTGCCAGCTCACCACTCCCGCGGACCTACGAGCAGTACTTC. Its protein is CASSPLPRTYEQYF.

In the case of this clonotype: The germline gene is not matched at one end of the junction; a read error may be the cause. The CDR3 DNA sequence: TGTGCCAGCAGCTACCGGGACAGAACTGGGGCCAGCGTCCTGACTTTC. Translation: CASSYRDRTGASVLTF. The chain uses TRBV7-6 and TRBJ2-6, with 7 positions matching TRBD1. This CDR3 is built from 16 residues. Germline CDR1 reads SGHVS; CDR2 reads FNYEAQ. The full variable domain, in which reference TRBV7-6 and TRBJ2-6 provide the parts outside the CDR3, is GAGVSQSPRYKVTKRGQDVALRCDPISGHVSLYWYRQALGQGPEFLTYFNYEAQQDKSGLPNDRFSAERPEGSISTLTIQRTEQRDSAMYRCASSYRDRTGASVLTFGAGSRLTVL.

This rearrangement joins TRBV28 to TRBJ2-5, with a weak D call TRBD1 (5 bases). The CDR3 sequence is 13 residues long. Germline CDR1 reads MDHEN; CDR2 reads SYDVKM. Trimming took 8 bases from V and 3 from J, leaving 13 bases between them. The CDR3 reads CASVGLPEETQYF. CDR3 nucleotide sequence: TGTGCCAGCGTGGGGCTTCCGGAAGAGACCCAGTACTTC.